The 25 T cell receptor beta chains below come from one sample, sequenced in a study of T cell repertoires in cytomegalovirus infection. Their antigen targets remain unknown. Using its own MiXCR run on the reads, TCRdb lists one record per CDR3 protein. This sample has about a million distinct CDR3 sequences, with 31% found just once. Sequenced material: cultured CD8+ T cells from PBMCs, taken from culture after CMV antigen stimulation. The receptors were gathered from a human donor in good health (CMV status not recorded). Some clones in this sample may be carry-over from other donors' samples.

This clonotype has only a few counts. The chain has TRBV6-1 and TRBJ1-2; no clear D gene. V was shortened by 8 bases and J by 5 bases, with 9 bases between the two germline ends. Germline loops: CDR1 MNHNS, CDR2 SASEGT. This CDR3 region has 11 residues. CDR3 protein: CASLDPYGYTF. As DNA, the CDR3 is TGTGCCAGCCTTGACCCGTATGGCTACACCTTC.

This chain uses TRBV6-2 or TRBV6-3 with TRBJ1-2, with 7 bases identical to TRBD1. Germline CDR1 and CDR2: MNHEY and SVGEGT. This CDR3 region has 14 residues. V shed 6 bases, J shed 6 bases, and the junction held 10 bases outside the gene matches. DNA for the CDR3: TGTGCCAGCAGGGACCTGACAGGGAGGAATGGCTACACCTTC. It yields the protein CASRDLTGRNGYTF.

CDR3 amino acids: CASAPSGVTEAFF. DNA of the CDR3: TGTGCTAGTGCCCCCTCAGGGGTGACTGAAGCTTTCTTT. This chain joins TRBV12-5 and TRBJ1-1, with a weak D call TRBD1 (6 bases). CDR3 size: 13 residues. Trimming took 7 bases from V and 5 from J, leaving 14 bases between them. CDR1 LGHNT and CDR2 FRNRAP come from the germline V gene.

The chain is built from TRBV14 and TRBJ1-1; D may be TRBD1 (6 bases). This CDR3 is built from 13 residues. Germline assignment: CDR1 SGHDN and CDR2 FVKESK. Trimming pared 4 bases from V and 4 bases from J, leaving 10 bases between. CDR3 residues: CASSPGGATEAFF. As DNA, the CDR3 is TGTGCCAGCAGCCCGGGGGGGGCCACTGAAGCTTTCTTT. The full variable domain, its missing parts supplied by reference TRBV14 and TRBJ1-1, is EAGVTQFPSHSVIEKGQTVTLRCDPISGHDNLYWYRRVMGKEIKFLLHFVKESKQDESGMPNNRFLAERTGGTYSTLKVQPAELEDSGVYFCASSPGGATEAFFGQGTRLTVV.

The chain joins TRBV5-1 to TRBJ1-1; D not resolved. This CDR3 has 15 amino acids. V lost 4 bases and J lost 0, with 13 bases in between. The germline V gene has CDR1 SGHRS and CDR2 YFSETQ. CDR3 residues: CASSLGDQMNTEAFF. The CDR3 DNA reads as TGCGCCAGCAGCCTGGGAGATCAAATGAACACTGAAGCTTTCTTT. Full variable domain (outside the CDR3, taken from reference TRBV5-1 and TRBJ1-1): KAGVTQTPRYLIKTRGQQVTLSCSPISGHRSVSWYQQTPGQGLQFLFEYFSETQRNKGNFPGRFSGRQFSNSRSEMNVSTLELGDSALYLCASSLGDQMNTEAFFGQGTRLTVV.

This clonotype was counted at least ten times. The CDR3, as DNA: TGTGCCAGCAGCTTAGTCCTAACAGGTCAGCCCCAGCATTTT. It specifies CASSLVLTGQPQHF. The chain recombines TRBV7-2 with TRBJ1-5; the D gene is possibly TRBD1 (5 bases). CDR1 and CDR2 from the germline V gene are SGHTA and FQGNSA. CDR3 size: 14 residues. Trimming left V 1 base short and J 6 bases short, with 10 bases between.

This clonotype was seen a handful of times. The chain couples TRBV4-1 to TRBJ1-5; no firm D call. This CDR3 is 13 amino acids long. Germline CDR1 is MGHRA and CDR2 is YSYEKL. V dropped 0 bases and J dropped 5 bases, with 5 bases sitting between them. The CDR3 DNA reads as TGCGCCAGCAGCCAAGAAGAAGATCAGCCCCAGCATTTT. It encodes CASSQEEDQPQHF.

The chain has TRBV7-3 and TRBJ2-3; 7 nucleotides agree with TRBD2. This CDR3 has 11 amino acids. V lost 5 bases and J lost 11; bases outside the gene matches: 4. The germline gives CDR1 SGHTA, CDR2 FQGTGA. CDR3 coding DNA: TGTGCCAGCAGCGGGGGGGACGAGCAGTATTTT. As protein: CASSGGDEQYF.

As for this clonotype: One end of the junction is discordant with germline, which a read error may explain. The chain couples TRBV23-1 to TRBJ1-2; no clear D. TRBV23-1 is noted as an ORF with a role that remains uncertain. CDR3 length: 16 amino acids. The CDR3 DNA sequence: TGCGCCAGCAGTGCCCCGAGGGATGGAGTCGGCTATGGCTACATCTTC. Its translation is CASSAPRDGVGYGYIF.

This clonotype was seen a handful of times. The V and J genes are TRBV7-9 and TRBJ2-5; D may match TRBD1 or TRBD2 (5 bases each). Germline CDR1 SEHNR, CDR2 FQNEAQ (reference sequence). This CDR3 has 14 amino acids. V was trimmed by 7 bases and J by 6 bases, leaving 18 bases between them. As DNA, the CDR3 is TGTGCCAGCATCCCGGACCGAGGGGCAAAGACCCAGTACTTC. This codes for CASIPDRGAKTQYF.

This chain connects TRBV10-2 to TRBJ2-5, with D possibly TRBD1 on 6 matching bases. Germline CDR1 is WSHSY and CDR2 is SAAADI. The CDR3 has 14 amino acids. Trimming shortened V by 8 bases and J by 2 bases, and 15 bases separated the two germline ends. CDR3: CASDEGGGQETQYF. Written as DNA, the CDR3 is TGCGCCAGCGACGAAGGGGGTGGACAAGAGACCCAGTACTTC.

This clonotype is medium-sized. The gene calls are TRBV7-2 and TRBJ2-1; 8 positions match TRBD2. Germline V CDR1 and CDR2: SGHTA, FQGNSA. After removal of 5 bases from V and 5 bases from J, the junction contained 11 bases not matched to a gene. CDR3 length equals 16 residues. CDR3 nucleotide sequence: TGTGCCAGCAGCCCCGGCGCCGGGACTAGGGACAATGAGCAGTTCTTC. Translation: CASSPGAGTRDNEQFF. Full variable domain (rest looked up from reference TRBV7-2 and TRBJ2-1): GAGVSQSPSNKVTEKGKDVELRCDPISGHTALYWYRQSLGQGLEFLIYFQGNSAPDKSGLPSDRFSAERTGGSVSTLTIQRTQQEDSAVYLCASSPGAGTRDNEQFFGPGTRLTVL.

In its sample, this clonotype was seen many times. CDR3 sequence (DNA): TGTGCCAGTAGTATGACAGGATACAATGAGCAGTTCTTC. It translates to CASSMTGYNEQFF. The chain uses TRBV19 and TRBJ2-1, with a tentative D call TRBD1 (6 bases). This CDR3 has 13 residues. V gave up 3 bases and J gave up 4 bases, with 7 bases separating them. Looked up from germline, CDR1 is LNHDA and CDR2 is SQIVND (reference sequence).

This clonotype has at least ten counts. The rearrangement links TRBV6-1 to TRBJ1-1; D is uncertain. The germline V gene has CDR1 MNHNS and CDR2 SASEGT. There are 12 residues in the CDR3. The V and J ends lost 5 bases and 1 base respectively, with 5 bases between them. CDR3: CASSHKNTEAFF. CDR3 nucleotide sequence: TGTGCCAGCAGTCACAAGAACACTGAAGCTTTCTTT.

The CDR3 coding sequence is TGCGCCAGCAGCTCTCGGGGGGCGTCTGCTAATGAAAAACTGTTTTTT. Protein product: CASSSRGASANEKLFF. The rearrangement uses TRBV4-1 and TRBJ1-4, with D perhaps TRBD1 (6 bases). CDR1 is MGHRA, CDR2 YSYEKL, per germline. V dropped 5 bases and J dropped 3 bases, with 16 bases sitting between them. The CDR3 spans 16 residues.

The table lists this clonotype with a few counts. This rearrangement joins TRBV12-3 or TRBV12-4 to TRBJ2-7; 8 nucleotides agree with TRBD2. This CDR3 comprises 15 residues. V lost 0 bases, J lost 0 bases, and 1 base stayed unmatched. Here the CDR3 reads CASSLAAGASYEQYF. The CDR3 DNA sequence: TGTGCCAGCAGTTTAGCAGCGGGGGCCTCCTACGAGCAGTACTTC.

This chain joins TRBV28 and TRBJ2-1; the D gene is possibly TRBD1 (5 bases). Deletions cut 5 bases from V and 6 bases from J, with 17 bases between. CDR1 is MDHEN, CDR2 SYDVKM, per germline. This CDR3 comprises 15 residues. As DNA, the CDR3 is TGTGCCAGCAGTCCCCGGGCAGGGAAGGGCAATGAGCAGTTCTTC. This translates into CASSPRAGKGNEQFF.

There are a few counts of this clonotype. The chain couples TRBV6-1 to TRBJ1-2, with a possible D match to TRBD1 (6 bases). Per the germline V gene, CDR1 is MNHNS and CDR2 is SASEGT. With 2 bases removed from V and 4 bases from J, the gap between germline ends came to 17 bases. The CDR3 runs to 16 residues. The CDR3 DNA sequence: TGTGCCAGCAGTGAAAGGTACAGGGACTCCTCCTATGGCTACACCTTC. This gives the protein CASSERYRDSSYGYTF.

This clonotype was recorded at least ten times. The chain joins TRBV7-6 to TRBJ1-1; TRBD1 is a possible D gene (5 bases). Germline V gene sequence: CDR1 SGHVS, CDR2 FNYEAQ. The CDR3 extends over 13 amino acids. Deletions cut 2 bases from V and 8 bases from J, with 12 bases between. CDR3 nucleotides: TGTGCCAGCAGCTTAAGTCCCCCAGGGGAAGCTTTCTTT. Its translation is CASSLSPPGEAFF.

This clonotype was seen only a few times. The J gene is TRBJ2-7, the V gene TRBV7-9; D uncertain. The CDR3 length is 12 residues. Germline assignment: CDR1 SEHNR and CDR2 FQNEAQ (reference sequence). Trimming pared 3 bases from V and 7 bases from J, leaving 10 bases between. Here the CDR3 DNA reads TGTGCCAGCAGCTTGGGTTATGGGGAGCAGTACGTC. Encoded protein: CASSLGYGEQYV.

This clonotype has only a few counts. This chain links TRBV7-2 with TRBJ1-6; no reliable D call. Germline CDR1 reads SGHTA; CDR2 reads FQGNSA. CDR3 length: 15 residues. The V gene lost 3 bases and the J gene lost 10 bases, with 16 bases spanning the gap. In DNA form, the CDR3 reads TGTGCCAGCAGCTTGAACGGCTTTGGTGTATCACCCCTCCACTTT. It specifies CASSLNGFGVSPLHF.

This chain uses TRBV7-9 with TRBJ2-1; D not certain. CDR3 length equals 14 residues. Germline CDR1 and CDR2: SEHNR and FQNEAQ (reference sequence). Trimming took 3 bases from V and 8 from J, leaving 14 bases between them. This chain's CDR3 is CASSFVRLLDEQFF. The CDR3 nucleotides are TGTGCCAGCAGCTTCGTGAGGCTCCTCGATGAGCAGTTCTTC.

This clonotype was counted ten times or more. The J gene is TRBJ2-3, the V gene TRBV12-3 or TRBV12-4; D call uncertain. V gave up 7 bases and J gave up 2 bases, with 7 bases separating them. The CDR3 has 12 residues. The CDR3 nucleotides are TGTGCCAGCACGGTCTCCACAGATACGCAGTATTTT. Amino acids: CASTVSTDTQYF.

This clonotype has a handful of counts. This chain links TRBV19 with TRBJ1-5; D is ambiguous. The V end lost 4 bases, the J end lost 3 bases, and 22 bases lay between the germline ends. Germline V gene data show CDR1 as LNHDA and CDR2 as SQIVND (reference sequence). This CDR3 region has 18 residues. In DNA, the CDR3 is TGTGCCAGTAGTACACATTTCGCCCCTTCACCCGCCAATCAGCCCCAGCATTTT. Encoded protein: CASSTHFAPSPANQPQHF.

This clonotype was recorded at least ten times. The chain links TRBV7-2 to TRBJ2-2, with 8 bases that match TRBD2. The CDR3 has 16 amino acids. Trimming took 4 bases from V and 5 from J; bases not matched to a gene: 9. The germline V gene has CDR1 SGHTA and CDR2 FQGNSA. The CDR3 reads CASSSPGLVPTGELFF. CDR3 nucleotides: TGTGCCAGCAGCTCGCCGGGACTAGTCCCTACCGGGGAGCTGTTTTTT.